What follows are 17 T cell receptor beta chains derived from one specimen sequenced in a study of T cells in Graves' hyperthyroidism and ophthalmopathy. Amplification targeted TCR beta CDR3 regions from RNA transcripts. First-round RT-PCR targeting the TCR CDR3 was performed with the HTBI primer set. TCRdb passed the multiplex PCR reads through MiXCR, listing each CDR3 protein once. The sample includes about 340,000 distinct CDR3 sequences, 15% to 20% of them seen just once. Sequences were obtained from blood. Receptors were obtained from a woman in her 50s with Graves' hyperthyroidism.

The chain recombines TRBV3-1 with TRBJ2-3; 12 bases are shared with TRBD2. The length of the CDR3 is 17 residues. The trim removed 0 bases at V and 2 bases at J, leaving 3 bases unmatched. The germline V gene has CDR1 LGHDT and CDR2 YNNKEL (reference sequence). The CDR3 DNA sequence: TGTGCCAGCAGCCAAGATACTAGCGGGGGGTCCACAGATACGCAGTATTTT. Translation: CASSQDTSGGSTDTQYF.

The chain has TRBV4-1 and TRBJ1-1; weak D call: TRBD1 (6 bases). Germline V CDR1 and CDR2: MGHRA, YSYEKL. V gave up 0 bases and J gave up 7 bases, with 12 bases separating them. The CDR3 spans 14 residues. The CDR3 bases are TGCGCCAGCAGCCAAGAGGCGGACAGAGTTGAAGCTTTCTTT. Translating it yields CASSQEADRVEAFF.

The chain joins TRBV7-2 to TRBJ2-7, with TRBD2 identical over 11 bases. The V and J ends lost 1 base and 0 bases, in that order; junction bases with no gene match: 20. The germline gives CDR1 SGHTA, CDR2 FQGNSA. CDR3 length: 22 residues. CDR3 bases: TGTGCCAGCAGCTTAGAGGGGGGGGGGCGGGGTCGACTAGCGGGGAGCTCCTACGAGCAGTACGTC. Amino acid sequence: CASSLEGGGRGRLAGSSYEQYV.

This chain uses TRBV2 with TRBJ2-1, with D perhaps assigned TRBD1 or TRBD2 (6 bases each). The V gene's germline CDR1 is SNHLY and CDR2 FYNNEI. The CDR3 contains 12 residues. Trimming left V 1 base short and J 12 bases short, with 10 bases between. The CDR3 is CASSEGGARQFF. The CDR3, as DNA: TGTGCCAGCAGTGAAGGGGGGGCTAGGCAGTTCTTC.

The J gene is TRBJ2-1, the V gene TRBV4-2; D may be TRBD2 (6 bases). CDR3 length equals 15 residues. The germline gives CDR1 LGHNA, CDR2 YNFKEQ. Deletions cut 5 bases from V and 5 bases from J, with 16 bases between. The CDR3, as DNA: TGTGCCAGCAGCGCCACGGGGGTCGGGGACAATGAGCAGTTCTTC. Its translation: CASSATGVGDNEQFF.

This clonotype appeared many times. J is TRBJ2-1 and V is TRBV2, with TRBD2 identical over 12 bases. The length of the CDR3 is 15 residues. Trimming cost V 6 bases and J 7 bases; bases outside gene matches: 7. Looked up from germline, CDR1 is SNHLY and CDR2 is FYNNEI. CDR3 loop: CASRPTSGGRNEQFF. The DNA of the CDR3 is TGTGCCAGCAGACCGACTAGCGGGGGTAGGAATGAGCAGTTCTTC.

Worth noting for this clonotype: One end of the junction is discordant with germline, which a read error may explain. The V gene is TRBV5-1, the J gene TRBJ1-2; 9 nucleotides match TRBD1. The CDR3 runs to 14 residues. Germline values: CDR1 SGHRS, CDR2 YFSETQ. The CDR3 sequence is CASSSGQGRGGYTF. The CDR3, as DNA: TGTGCCAGCAGCTCCGGACAGGGGAGGGGGGGCTACACCTTC. The full variable domain, completed using reference TRBV5-1 and TRBJ1-2, is KAGVTQTPRYLIKTRGQQVTLSCSPISGHRSVSWYQQTPGQGLQFLFEYFSETQRNKGNFPGRFSGRQFSNSRSEMNVSTLELGDSALYLCASSSGQGRGGYTFGSGTRLTVV.

The genes are TRBV9 and TRBJ1-1, with D possibly TRBD1 on 6 matching bases. Germline V lookup: CDR1 SGDLS, CDR2 YYNGEE. This CDR3 spans 14 amino acids. Deletions cut 1 base from V and 1 base from J, with 8 bases between. CDR3 sequence reads: CASSVRGGNTEAFF. CDR3 in DNA: TGTGCCAGCAGCGTAAGAGGGGGGAACACTGAAGCTTTCTTT.

In its sample, this clonotype was seen once. V and J are TRBV20-1 and TRBJ2-5, with 10 bases matching TRBD2. The CDR3 has 13 residues. Trimming removed 6 bases from V and 6 bases from J; junction bases left unmatched: 7. Germline V lookup: CDR1 DFQATT, CDR2 SNEGSKA (reference sequence). The CDR3 protein is CSATVAGGQTQYF. In DNA form, the CDR3 reads TGCAGTGCAACCGTAGCGGGAGGACAGACCCAGTACTTC.

This clonotype has only a few counts. J is TRBJ2-5 and V is TRBV7-8, with D uncertain. The length of the CDR3 is 13 residues. Germline V gene data show CDR1 as SGHVS and CDR2 as FQNEAQ. V dropped 4 bases and J dropped 4 bases, with 10 bases sitting between them. As DNA, the CDR3 is TGTGCCAGCAGCTCGGCGTTCGGAGAGACCCAGTACTTC. Protein: CASSSAFGETQYF.

This clonotype was counted ten times or more. CDR3 residues: CASIPDRDVHRPFF. In nucleotides, the CDR3 is TGTGCCAGCATCCCGGACAGGGATGTTCATCGTCCTTTCTTT. V is TRBV28 and J is TRBJ1-1, with TRBD1 matching 8 bases. CDR1 is MDHEN and CDR2 is SYDVKM in the germline V gene. J lost 12 bases, V lost 7 bases, and 16 bases had no gene match. This CDR3 has 14 amino acids. Supplemented by reference TRBV28 and TRBJ1-1, the full variable domain reads DVKVTQSSRYLVKRTGEKVFLECVQDMDHENMFWYRQDPGLGLRLIYFSYDVKMKEKGDIPEGYSVSREKKERFSLILESASTNQTSMYLCASIPDRDVHRPFFGQGTRLTVV.

This clonotype was seen at least ten times. The chain carries TRBV3-1 and TRBJ2-2; 13 bases agree with TRBD2. This CDR3 is 17 amino acids long. Germline values: CDR1 LGHDT, CDR2 YNNKEL (reference sequence). The ends lost 5 bases at V and 2 bases at J; junction bases unmatched: 5. CDR3 sequence: CASSDGLAGVNTGELFF. The CDR3, as DNA: TGTGCCAGCAGCGATGGACTAGCGGGAGTCAACACCGGGGAGCTGTTTTTT.

This clonotype was found many times. The rearrangement joins TRBV5-1 to TRBJ1-2; tentative D call: TRBD1 (6 bases). CDR1 is SGHRS, CDR2 YFSETQ, per germline. Trimming pared 1 base from V and 8 bases from J, leaving 12 bases between. CDR3 length equals 13 residues. The chain's CDR3 is CASSLFSGDGYTF. For the CDR3, the DNA is TGCGCCAGCAGCTTGTTTTCAGGGGACGGCTACACCTTC.

There are many counts of this clonotype. V usage is TRBV28 and J usage is TRBJ2-3; D is undetermined. Germline V gene lookup returns CDR1 MDHEN and CDR2 SYDVKM. The CDR3 sequence is 15 residues long. Trimming stripped 5 bases from V and 1 base from J, with 13 bases between. The CDR3 sequence: CASSLDSGGTDTQYF. The CDR3 DNA sequence: TGTGCCAGCAGTCTCGACTCGGGTGGCACAGATACGCAGTATTTT.

The rearrangement joins TRBV29-1 to TRBJ1-2, with a tentative D call TRBD1 (5 bases). Germline V gives CDR1 SQVTM, CDR2 ANQGSEA. The CDR3 is made up of 12 amino acids. Between the trimmed V and J ends, which lost 2 bases and 4 bases, there was a span of 8 bases. The CDR3 DNA sequence: TGCAGCGTTGAAACAAGGGGCTATGGCTACACCTTC. Its translation is CSVETRGYGYTF.

This clonotype has more than one count but fewer than ten. This rearrangement joins TRBV4-1 to TRBJ1-2; 9 bases match TRBD1. Germline-derived CDR1 and CDR2 are MGHRA and YSYEKL. The V segment lost 3 bases and the J segment 7 bases; nucleotides outside the gene matches: 18. The CDR3 spans 18 residues. The chain's CDR3 is CASSHLNRGRFPLPGYTF. The CDR3 nucleotides are TGCGCCAGCAGCCATCTCAACAGGGGGCGCTTTCCCCTCCCTGGCTACACCTTC.

This clonotype was recorded at least ten times. The chain links TRBV20-1 to TRBJ2-3, with 8 bases that match TRBD1. Trimming cost V 6 bases and J 6 bases; bases outside gene matches: 11. Germline V gene lookup returns CDR1 DFQATT and CDR2 SNEGSKA (reference sequence). The CDR3 is 14 amino acids. The CDR3 here is CSAINRDRRDTQYF. The CDR3 DNA follows: TGCAGTGCCATAAACCGGGACAGGAGGGATACGCAGTATTTT.